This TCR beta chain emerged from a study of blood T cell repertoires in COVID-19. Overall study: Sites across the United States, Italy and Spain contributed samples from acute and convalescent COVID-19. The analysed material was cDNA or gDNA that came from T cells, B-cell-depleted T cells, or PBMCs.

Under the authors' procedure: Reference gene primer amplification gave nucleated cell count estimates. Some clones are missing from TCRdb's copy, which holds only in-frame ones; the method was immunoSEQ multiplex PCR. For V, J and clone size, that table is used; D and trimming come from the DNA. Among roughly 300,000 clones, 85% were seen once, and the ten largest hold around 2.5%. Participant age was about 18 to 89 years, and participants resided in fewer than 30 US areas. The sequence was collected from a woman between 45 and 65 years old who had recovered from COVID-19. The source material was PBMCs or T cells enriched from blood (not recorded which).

The CDR3 DNA sequence: TGTGCCAGCAGCAAAAACAGGGACCTCTACGAGCAGTACTTC. Translated, it gives CASSKNRDLYEQYF. The chain joins TRBV7-2 to TRBJ2-7; tentatively, D is TRBD1 (6 bases). Germline-derived CDR1 and CDR2 are SGHTA and FQGNSA. V was pared by 5 bases and J by 3 bases, with 14 bases between. The CDR3 contains 14 residues.